The 17 T cell receptor beta chains below come from one sample, sequenced in a study of blood T cell repertoires in COVID-19. Libraries were prepared by immunoSEQ multiplex PCR; TCRdb keeps only in-frame clonotypes and omits some of them. Of approximately 170,000 clones in the sample, around 82% were seen once. Sequenced: peripheral blood. These receptors all stem from a woman at least 80 years old with acute or convalescent COVID-19.

The rearrangement joins TRBV28 to TRBJ1-1, with a tentative D call TRBD1 (6 bases). The CDR3 has 15 amino acids. The germline V gene has CDR1 MDHEN and CDR2 SYDVKM. Trimming took off 2 bases at V and 4 bases at J, with 14 bases between the two ends. In DNA form, the CDR3 reads TGTGCCAGCAGTTTACGAACAGGGACGGGCACTGAAGCTTTCTTT. This sequence encodes CASSLRTGTGTEAFF.

The chain employs TRBV18 and TRBJ2-6; possible D gene TRBD1, 6 bases. This CDR3 has 15 residues. Germline CDR1 reads KGHSH; CDR2 reads LQKENI. Written as DNA, the CDR3 is TGTGCGTCTGGACAGTTTATCCCTGGGGCCAACGTCCTGACTTTC. Translation gives CASGQFIPGANVLTF.

This chain's CDR3 is CASSQEGAADNEQFF. CDR3 coding DNA: TGCGCCAGCAGCCAAGAAGGGGCAGCCGACAATGAGCAGTTCTTC. The chain combines TRBV4-1 with TRBJ2-1; possible D gene TRBD1, 5 bases. Germline V gives CDR1 MGHRA, CDR2 YSYEKL. The CDR3 is 15 residues long. The V end was cut by 0 bases, the J end by 5 bases, with 11 bases between.

The gene calls are TRBV4-3 and TRBJ1-6; no definite D call. Trimming took off 2 bases at V and 7 bases at J, with 9 bases between the two ends. CDR1 LGHNA and CDR2 YSLEER come from the germline V gene. This CDR3 comprises 14 residues. The CDR3 loop reads CASSQLSRNSPLHF. CDR3 DNA: TGCGCCAGCAGCCAACTCTCTCGGAATTCACCCCTCCACTTT.

The chain combines TRBV12-5 with TRBJ1-5; D remains unclear. The V gene lost 1 base and the J gene lost 7 bases, with 8 bases spanning the gap. Germline V CDR1 and CDR2: LGHNT, FRNRAP. This CDR3 is 13 amino acids long. CDR3 coding DNA: TGTGCTAGTGGTTTGGGCGGAGGACAGCCCCAGCATTTT. Translated, it gives CASGLGGGQPQHF.

V is TRBV28 and J is TRBJ1-1; 8 bases are a match to TRBD1. Germline-derived CDR1 and CDR2 are MDHEN and SYDVKM. V lost 6 bases and J lost 0; bases outside the gene matches: 9. The CDR3 is 16 amino acids. In DNA, the CDR3 is TGTGCCAGCAGGGCAGGGGGACAGGTCCTGAACACTGAAGCTTTCTTT. It yields the protein CASRAGGQVLNTEAFF.

The rearrangement uses TRBV5-1 and TRBJ2-3, with unresolved D. CDR1 and CDR2 (germline): SGHRS, YFSETQ. V was cut by 0 bases and J by 4 bases, with 9 bases left in between. CDR3 size: 14 residues. CDR3 sequence reads: CASSLAVSPDTQYF. DNA of the CDR3: TGCGCCAGCAGCTTGGCAGTTTCCCCAGATACGCAGTATTTT. The full variable domain, with the rest looked up from reference TRBV5-1 and TRBJ2-3, is KAGVTQTPRYLIKTRGQQVTLSCSPISGHRSVSWYQQTPGQGLQFLFEYFSETQRNKGNFPGRFSGRQFSNSRSEMNVSTLELGDSALYLCASSLAVSPDTQYFGPGTRLTVL.

This clone has a single count. This rearrangement joins TRBV11-2 to TRBJ1-1, with D unclear. With 5 bases removed from V and 0 bases from J, the gap between germline ends came to 10 bases. Germline values: CDR1 SGHAT, CDR2 FQNNGV. The CDR3 spans 14 residues. The CDR3 reads CASSARSMNTEAFF. CDR3 bases: TGTGCCAGCAGCGCCCGGTCCATGAACACTGAAGCTTTCTTT.

DNA of the CDR3: TGTGCCAGCAGTGAGGGCCGCGAGACAAGTGAAAGCAATCAGCCCCAGCATTTT. Amino acids: CASSEGRETSESNQPQHF. The rearrangement joins TRBV2 to TRBJ1-5; D uncertain. V was pared by 3 bases and J by 1 base, with 19 bases between. CDR1 SNHLY and CDR2 FYNNEI come from the germline V gene. The CDR3 is made up of 18 amino acids.

This chain links TRBV7-8 with TRBJ2-3, with a tentative D call TRBD2 (5 bases). Trimming removed 0 bases from V and 0 bases from J, with 13 bases in between. The CDR3 has 17 amino acids. Germline lookup yields CDR1 SGHVS and CDR2 FQNEAQ. The CDR3 DNA reads TGTGCCAGCAGCTTAGCGGCTAGCCCCGCTAGCACAGATACGCAGTATTTT. Translating it yields CASSLAASPASTDTQYF.

The gene calls are TRBV3-1 (or the pseudogene TRBV3-2) and TRBJ1-1, with D possibly TRBD1 on 5 matching bases. The ends were cut back, 1 base at V and 5 bases at J, with 11 bases in the middle. Germline V gives CDR1 LGHDT, CDR2 YNNKEL (reference sequence). This CDR3 has 14 amino acids. CDR3 coding DNA: TGTGCCAGCAGCCAAGTTCAGGGTCAGACTGAAGCTTTCTTT. Residues: CASSQVQGQTEAFF.

The chain links TRBV14 to TRBJ1-4; D unresolved. V gave up 4 bases and J gave up 5 bases, with 8 bases separating them. Germline V lookup: CDR1 SGHDN, CDR2 FVKESK. The CDR3 loop spans 13 amino acids. As DNA, the CDR3 is TGTGCCAGCAGCCGGGCGTCGAATGAAAAACTGTTTTTT. Protein product: CASSRASNEKLFF.

This clone occurred once. J is TRBJ2-3 and V is TRBV11-2; a weak D match, TRBD1 (6 bases). V lost 5 bases to trimming and J lost 7 bases, with 10 bases between them. The CDR3 is 12 amino acids. Germline loops: CDR1 SGHAT, CDR2 FQNNGV. CDR3 nucleotides: TGTGCCAGCAGCACAGGGAGCAATACGCAGTATTTT. This codes for CASSTGSNTQYF.

In the case of this clone: The sample carries other DNA sequences with the same CDR3. V is TRBV6-1 and J is TRBJ1-1, with unresolved D. With 3 bases removed from V and 7 bases from J, the gap between germline ends came to 9 bases. This CDR3 comprises 12 residues. Germline V lookup: CDR1 MNHNS, CDR2 SASEGT. In DNA, the CDR3 is TGTGCCAGCAGTGAGGGCCGAAGTGAAGCTTTCTTT. This sequence encodes CASSEGRSEAFF.

The chain employs TRBV30 and TRBJ2-7, with 7 bases fitting TRBD1. Germline V CDR1 and CDR2: GTSNPN, SVGIG (reference sequence). There are 14 residues in the CDR3. V lost 2 bases and J lost 2; bases outside the gene matches: 6. CDR3 sequence: CAWSTRGIPYEQYF. The CDR3 DNA follows: TGTGCCTGGAGTACCAGGGGGATACCCTACGAGCAGTACTTC.

The rearrangement joins TRBV11-2 to TRBJ1-2; the D gene is possibly TRBD1 (6 bases). Between the trimmed V and J ends, which lost 0 bases and 5 bases, there was a span of 10 bases. Germline values: CDR1 SGHAT, CDR2 FQNNGV. The CDR3 covers 14 residues. The CDR3 sequence is CASSLDTGSYGYTF. The CDR3 bases are TGTGCCAGCAGCTTAGATACAGGGAGTTATGGCTACACCTTC. Drawing the rest from reference TRBV11-2 and TRBJ1-2, the complete variable domain is EAGVAQSPRYKIIEKRQSVAFWCNPISGHATLYWYQQILGQGPKLLIQFQNNGVVDDSQLPKDRFSAERLKGVDSTLKIQPAKLEDSAVYLCASSLDTGSYGYTFGSGTRLTVV.

The chain joins TRBV3-1 (or the pseudogene TRBV3-2) to TRBJ2-1; D may be TRBD2 (6 bases). The V end lost 4 bases, the J end lost 3 bases, and 13 bases lay between the germline ends. CDR3 size: 15 residues. CDR1 and CDR2 from the germline V gene are LGHDT and YNNKEL (reference sequence). This CDR3 reads CASSPSAGNYNEQFF. The DNA for the CDR3 is TGTGCCAGCAGCCCTAGTGCGGGGAACTACAATGAGCAGTTCTTC.